Listed here is a single T cell receptor (beta chain). The data were obtained in a study of blood T cell repertoires in COVID-19. Here immunoSEQ multiplex PCR was the method, and the copy in TCRdb shows in-frame clones only, minus some. The repertoire holds roughly 340,000 clones, with around 87% as singletons. The CDR3 has 15 residues. The V end lost 6 bases, the J end lost 4 bases, and 16 bases lay between the germline ends. Germline V gene lookup returns CDR1 MNHEY and CDR2 SMNVEV (reference sequence). The TCR was taken from a man aged 18 to 30 who had recovered from COVID-19. Sequencing input: PBMCs or T cells enriched from blood (not recorded which). The chain couples TRBV27 to TRBJ2-1; weak D call: TRBD2 (6 bases). As DNA, the CDR3 is TGTGCCAGCAGACACGGCACAGCGGGTTACAATGAGCAGTTCTTC. Its protein product is CASRHGTAGYNEQFF.